A single sample gave rise to the 10 T cell receptor beta chains below, sequenced in a study of T cells in localized non-small cell lung cancer. Profiled with immunoSEQ multiplex PCR; TCRdb holds only in-frame clones, not every one. The sample carries roughly 16,000 clones, about 80% recorded once. This specimen was peripheral blood, taken before any cancer treatment. The receptors here all came from a male donor older than 55 with stage I lung adenocarcinoma.

The genes are TRBV7-2 and TRBJ1-5; maybe TRBD1 (6 bases). Trimming removed 5 bases at V and 3 bases at J, with 14 bases between. Germline V lookup: CDR1 SGHTA, CDR2 FQGNSA. The CDR3 has 15 residues. The CDR3 loop reads CASSRYWTANQPQHF. The CDR3 bases are TGTGCCAGCAGCCGATATTGGACAGCCAATCAGCCCCAGCATTTT.

This clone was detected only a few times. The V gene is TRBV6-6, the J gene TRBJ1-3, with D maybe TRBD1 (5 bases). Germline CDR1 MNHNY, CDR2 SVGAGI (reference sequence). Trimming removed 8 bases from V and 3 bases from J, with 14 bases in between. The CDR3 is made up of 14 amino acids. The CDR3 here is CASRDGGSGNTIYF. The DNA of the CDR3 is TGTGCCAGCCGGGATGGGGGGAGTGGAAACACCATATATTTT.

The chain is built from TRBV11-2 and TRBJ2-1, with 14 nucleotides matching TRBD2. This CDR3 spans 17 amino acids. Germline trimming cut 1 base from V and 7 bases from J; bases unmatched to any gene: 6. Germline loops: CDR1 SGHAT, CDR2 FQNNGV. CDR3 nucleotides: TGTGCCAGCAGCTTAGGGGGACTAGCGGGAGATATGAATGAGCAGTTCTTC. Translating gives CASSLGGLAGDMNEQFF.

J is TRBJ2-5 and V is TRBV6-5; weak D call: TRBD2 (6 bases). The length of the CDR3 is 15 residues. V lost 0 bases and J lost 4, with 12 bases in between. Germline loops: CDR1 MNHEY, CDR2 SVGAGI. The CDR3 region is CASSYSRLDGETQYF. In nucleotides, the CDR3 is TGTGCCAGCAGTTACTCGAGACTAGACGGAGAGACCCAGTACTTC.

The chain links TRBV7-9 to TRBJ1-5; D is unclear. Germline CDR1 SEHNR, CDR2 FQNEAQ (reference sequence). Trimming removed 1 base from V and 6 bases from J, with 10 bases in between. The CDR3 length is 14 residues. The CDR3 sequence: CASSLGGLAQPQHF. The CDR3 bases are TGTGCCAGCAGCTTAGGTGGGCTCGCTCAGCCCCAGCATTTT.

In this sample, this clone turned up once. CDR3 amino acids: CASSLELTSNTGELFF. In nucleotides, the CDR3 is TGTGCCAGCAGCTTAGAGTTAACCTCGAACACCGGGGAGCTGTTTTTT. The rearrangement uses TRBV7-3 and TRBJ2-2; no reliable D call. The CDR3 consists of 16 residues. Looked up from germline, CDR1 is SGHTA and CDR2 is FQGTGA. V lost 2 bases and J lost 0, with 10 bases in between.

The chain employs TRBV28 and TRBJ2-1; the D call may be TRBD1 or TRBD2 (5 bases each). Germline lookup yields CDR1 MDHEN and CDR2 SYDVKM. CDR3 length equals 17 residues. The V end was cut by 7 bases, the J end by 0 bases, with 19 bases between. CDR3 sequence: CASNSIPGLSSYNEQFF. Here the CDR3 DNA reads TGTGCCAGCAATTCAATCCCGGGGCTGAGCTCCTACAATGAGCAGTTCTTC.

The chain is built from TRBV5-4 and TRBJ2-1; 15 positions match TRBD2. Germline trimming cut 4 bases from V and 12 bases from J; bases unmatched to any gene: 11. This CDR3 spans 16 amino acids. Germline values: CDR1 SGHNT, CDR2 YYREEE (reference sequence). The CDR3 sequence: CASSLARTSGRAGQFF. The CDR3 DNA reads as TGTGCCAGCAGCCTAGCTAGGACTAGCGGGAGGGCCGGGCAGTTCTTC.

The gene calls are TRBV7-6 and TRBJ2-3; 7 nucleotides line up with TRBD1. The CDR3 has 16 residues. V lost 5 bases to trimming and J lost 1 base; unmatched junction nucleotides: 9. The germline CDR1 and CDR2 sequences are SGHVS and FNYEAQ. In DNA, the CDR3 is TGTGCCAGCAGCCTTACGACAGGGTTGGGCACAGATACGCAGTATTTT. It translates to CASSLTTGLGTDTQYF.

V and J are TRBV4-2 and TRBJ2-1; perhaps TRBD2 as D (5 bases). CDR1 and CDR2 (germline): LGHNA, YNFKEQ. The germline V and J ends were trimmed by 1 base and 2 bases, with 18 bases remaining between them. This CDR3 spans 18 amino acids. The CDR3 DNA is TGTGCCAGCAGCCAAGCCCACCAACCGGGAATTACCTACAATGAGCAGTTCTTC. It translates to CASSQAHQPGITYNEQFF.